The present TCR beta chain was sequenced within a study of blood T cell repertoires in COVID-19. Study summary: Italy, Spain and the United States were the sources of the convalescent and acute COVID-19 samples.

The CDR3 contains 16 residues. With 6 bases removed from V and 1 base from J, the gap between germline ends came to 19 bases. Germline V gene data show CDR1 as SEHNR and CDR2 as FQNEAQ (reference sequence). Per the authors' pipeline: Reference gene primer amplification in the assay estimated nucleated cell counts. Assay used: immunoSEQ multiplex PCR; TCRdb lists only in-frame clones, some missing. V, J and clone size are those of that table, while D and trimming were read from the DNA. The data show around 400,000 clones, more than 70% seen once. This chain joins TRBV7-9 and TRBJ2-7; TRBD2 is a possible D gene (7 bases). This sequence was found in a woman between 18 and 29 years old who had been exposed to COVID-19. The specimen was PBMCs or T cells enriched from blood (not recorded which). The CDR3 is CASRPSGGVFSYEQYF. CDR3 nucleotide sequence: TGTGCCAGCAGGCCTTCGGGGGGCGTCTTTTCCTACGAGCAGTACTTC.